The clone carrying this TCR beta chain has at least ten counts. The antigen is undetermined. The data belong to a study of CD8+CD57+ T cells in acquired aplastic anemia. For sequencing, patients were chosen who had shown expansion of CD8+CD57+ cells by flow cytometry. The template used for profiling TCR beta VDJ and CDR3 was genomic DNA. TCRdb recomputed calls from the reads with MiXCR, one row per CDR3 protein. Counted here are 250,000 or so distinct CDR3 sequences, more than 45% occurring once; the ten biggest clones make up under 9%. Study-level points and caveats: Patients and controls shared some 30 CD8+ CDR3 sequences.

This clonotype was sampled from a human donor with aplastic anemia. The source material was sorted CD4+, CD8+, or CD8+CD57+ T cells (not recorded which) from PBMCs.

In DNA, the CDR3 is TGTGCCAGCAGTTACTTGGGGGAAGCTTTCTTT. This codes for CASSYLGEAFF. V is TRBV6-2 or TRBV6-3 and J is TRBJ1-1; D uncertain. Germline loops: CDR1 MNHEY, CDR2 SVGEGT. V lost 1 base and J 8 bases, leaving 5 bases between the germline ends. This CDR3 spans 11 amino acids.